The TCR beta chain under discussion was sequenced for a study of cytomegalovirus exposure and HLA in healthy donors. The PCR ran on 60 Vbeta and 13 Jbeta primers. Measured with immunoSEQ multiplex PCR; TCRdb has only the in-frame clones, and not every one. Here the sample spans hundreds of thousands of clones, around 90% being singletons. Notes on the study in general: Previous analysis showed most TCR beta V segments were productive about 90% or about 30% of the time. Association of approximately 18,000 TCR beta sequences with HLA alleles was found at 0.05 false discovery rate in a later analysis. As a later analysis showed, several of the most significant clusters appeared to be linked to common viral pathogens.

With V trimmed by 2 bases and J by 2 bases, 5 bases remained unmatched. The CDR3 is made up of 15 amino acids. Germline CDR1 SGHAT, CDR2 FQNNGV. In regard to this clone: The target antigen is unknown.

The gene calls are TRBV11-2 and TRBJ2-7, with 8 bases aligning to TRBD1. This TCR was recovered from a woman between 18 and 29 years old in good health and CMV-seronegative. Sequencing was performed on PBMCs. This CDR3 is CASSLQGAKAYEQYF. The CDR3 nucleotides read TGTGCCAGCAGCTTACAGGGGGCAAAGGCCTACGAGCAGTACTTC.